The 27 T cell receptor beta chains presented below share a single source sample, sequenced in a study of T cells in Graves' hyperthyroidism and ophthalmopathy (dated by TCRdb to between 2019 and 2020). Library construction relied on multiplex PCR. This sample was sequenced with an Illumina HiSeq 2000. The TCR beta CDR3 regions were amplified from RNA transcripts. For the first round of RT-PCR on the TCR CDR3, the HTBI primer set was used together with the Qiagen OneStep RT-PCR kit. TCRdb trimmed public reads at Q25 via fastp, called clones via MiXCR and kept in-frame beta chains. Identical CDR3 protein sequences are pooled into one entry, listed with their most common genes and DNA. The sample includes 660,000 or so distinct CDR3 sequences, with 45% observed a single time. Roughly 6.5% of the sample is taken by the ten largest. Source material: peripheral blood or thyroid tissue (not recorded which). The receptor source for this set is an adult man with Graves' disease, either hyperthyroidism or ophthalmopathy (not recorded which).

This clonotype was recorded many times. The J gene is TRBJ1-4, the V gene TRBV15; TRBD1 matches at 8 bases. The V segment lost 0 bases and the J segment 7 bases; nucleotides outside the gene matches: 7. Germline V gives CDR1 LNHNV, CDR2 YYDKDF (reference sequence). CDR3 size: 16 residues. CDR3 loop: CATSRDRQGQGEKLFF. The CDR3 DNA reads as TGTGCCACCAGCAGAGACCGACAGGGGCAGGGTGAAAAACTGTTTTTT.

CDR3 nucleotide sequence: TGTGCCAGCGACCATGGACCTACCAGCAAAGAGACCCAGTACTTC. Residues: CASDHGPTSKETQYF. V usage is TRBV12-3 or TRBV12-4 and J usage is TRBJ2-5, with D unresolved. This CDR3 contains 15 residues. V was shortened by 8 bases and J by 3 bases, with 19 bases between the two germline ends.

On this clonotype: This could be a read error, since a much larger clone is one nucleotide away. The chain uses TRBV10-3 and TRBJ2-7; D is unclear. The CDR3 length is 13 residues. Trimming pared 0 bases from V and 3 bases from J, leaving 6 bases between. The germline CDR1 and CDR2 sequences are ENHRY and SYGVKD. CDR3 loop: CAISESSHYEQYF. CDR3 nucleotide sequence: TGTGCCATCAGTGAGTCTTCACACTACGAGCAGTACTTC.

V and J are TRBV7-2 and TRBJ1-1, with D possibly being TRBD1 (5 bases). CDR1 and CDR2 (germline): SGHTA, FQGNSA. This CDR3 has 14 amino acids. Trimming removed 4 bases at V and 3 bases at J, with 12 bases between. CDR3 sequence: CASSSHRLDTEAFF. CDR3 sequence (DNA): TGTGCCAGCAGCTCGCACAGGCTTGACACTGAAGCTTTCTTT.

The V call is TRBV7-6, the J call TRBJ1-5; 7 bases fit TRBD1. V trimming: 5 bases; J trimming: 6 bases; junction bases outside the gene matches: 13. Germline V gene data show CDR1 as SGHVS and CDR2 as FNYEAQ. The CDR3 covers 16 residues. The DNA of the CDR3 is TGTGCCAGCAGCCAATCCTTCAGGGGGGCAACTCAGCCCCAGCATTTT. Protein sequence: CASSQSFRGATQPQHF.

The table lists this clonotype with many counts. The DNA of the CDR3 is TGTGCCAGCAGCTTAGGGCGGGGCGCCGGGGAGCTGTTTTTT. Its protein product is CASSLGRGAGELFF. The rearrangement joins TRBV7-2 to TRBJ2-2; maybe TRBD2 (6 bases). Germline V gene data show CDR1 as SGHTA and CDR2 as FQGNSA. Between the trimmed V and J ends, which lost 1 base and 6 bases, there was a span of 9 bases. This CDR3 is built from 14 residues.

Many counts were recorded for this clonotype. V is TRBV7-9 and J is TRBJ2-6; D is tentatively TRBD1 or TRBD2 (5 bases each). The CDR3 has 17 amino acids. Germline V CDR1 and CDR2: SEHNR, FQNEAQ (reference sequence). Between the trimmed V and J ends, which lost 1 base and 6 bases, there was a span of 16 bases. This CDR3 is CASSLVGTDPTANVLTF. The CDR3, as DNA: TGTGCCAGCAGCTTAGTTGGGACGGACCCGACGGCCAACGTCCTGACTTTC.

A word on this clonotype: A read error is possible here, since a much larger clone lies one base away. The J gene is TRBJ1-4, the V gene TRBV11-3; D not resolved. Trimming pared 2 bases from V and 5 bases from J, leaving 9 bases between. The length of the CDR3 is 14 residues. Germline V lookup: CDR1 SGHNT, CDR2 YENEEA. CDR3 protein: CASSLSRLNEKLFF. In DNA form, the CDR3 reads TGTGCCAGCAGCTTATCTCGGCTGAATGAAAAACTGTTTTTT.

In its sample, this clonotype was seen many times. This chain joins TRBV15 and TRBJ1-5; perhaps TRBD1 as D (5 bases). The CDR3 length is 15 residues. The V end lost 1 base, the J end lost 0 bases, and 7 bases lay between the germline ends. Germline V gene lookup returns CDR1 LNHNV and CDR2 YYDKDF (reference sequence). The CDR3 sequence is CATSRAGDSNQPQHF. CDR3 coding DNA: TGTGCCACCAGCAGAGCGGGGGATAGCAATCAGCCCCAGCATTTT.

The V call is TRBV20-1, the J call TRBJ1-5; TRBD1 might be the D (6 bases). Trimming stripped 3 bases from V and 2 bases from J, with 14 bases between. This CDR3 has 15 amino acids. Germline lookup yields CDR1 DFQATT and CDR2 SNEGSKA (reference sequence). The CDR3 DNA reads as TGCAGTGCTAGGGCGGCAGGGGCCCGCAATCAGCCCCAGCATTTT. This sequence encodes CSARAAGARNQPQHF.

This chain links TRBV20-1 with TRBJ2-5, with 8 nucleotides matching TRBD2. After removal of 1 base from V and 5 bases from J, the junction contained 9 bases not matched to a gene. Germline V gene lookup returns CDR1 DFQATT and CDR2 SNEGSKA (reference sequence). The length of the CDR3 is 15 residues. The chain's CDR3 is CSARGAAGAVETQYF. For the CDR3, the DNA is TGCAGTGCTAGAGGAGCAGCGGGAGCGGTTGAGACCCAGTACTTC.

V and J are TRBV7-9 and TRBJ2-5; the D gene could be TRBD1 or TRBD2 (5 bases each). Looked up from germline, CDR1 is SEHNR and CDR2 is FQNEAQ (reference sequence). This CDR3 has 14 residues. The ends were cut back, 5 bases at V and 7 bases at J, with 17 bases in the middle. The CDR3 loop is CASSPFGGRGTQYF. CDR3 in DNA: TGTGCCAGCAGCCCCTTTGGGGGACGCGGGACCCAGTACTTC.

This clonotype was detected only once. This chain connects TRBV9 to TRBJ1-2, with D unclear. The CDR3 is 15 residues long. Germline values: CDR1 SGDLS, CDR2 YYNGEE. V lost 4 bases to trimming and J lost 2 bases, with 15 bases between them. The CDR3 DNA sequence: TGTGCCAGCAGCTTCGACGGTGGACTGAACTATGGCTACACCTTC. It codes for CASSFDGGLNYGYTF.

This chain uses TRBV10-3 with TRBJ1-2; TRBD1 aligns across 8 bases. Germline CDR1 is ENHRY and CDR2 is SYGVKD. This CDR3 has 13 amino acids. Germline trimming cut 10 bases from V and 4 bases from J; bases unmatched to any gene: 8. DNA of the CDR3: TGTGCCAGCGTCGGACAGGGTTCCTATGGCTACACCTTC. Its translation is CASVGQGSYGYTF.

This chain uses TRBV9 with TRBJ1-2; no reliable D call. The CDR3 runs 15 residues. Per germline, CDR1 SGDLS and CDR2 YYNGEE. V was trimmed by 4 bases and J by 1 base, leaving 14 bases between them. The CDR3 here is CASSFNGPGNYGYTF. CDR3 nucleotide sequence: TGTGCCAGCAGCTTCAATGGTCCGGGTAACTATGGCTACACCTTC.

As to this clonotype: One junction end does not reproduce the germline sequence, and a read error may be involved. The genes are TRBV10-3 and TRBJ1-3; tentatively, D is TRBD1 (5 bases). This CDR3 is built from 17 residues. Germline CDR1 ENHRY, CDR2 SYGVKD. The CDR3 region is CASSPGRGVDSGNTIYF. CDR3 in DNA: TGTGCCAGCAGTCCGGGGAGGGGTGTAGACTCTGGAAACACCATATATTTT.

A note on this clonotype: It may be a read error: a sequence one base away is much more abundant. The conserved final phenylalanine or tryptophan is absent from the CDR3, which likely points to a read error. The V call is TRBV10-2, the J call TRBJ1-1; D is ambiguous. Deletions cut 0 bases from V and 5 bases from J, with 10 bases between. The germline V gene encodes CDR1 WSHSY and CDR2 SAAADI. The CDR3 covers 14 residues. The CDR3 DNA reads TGCGCCAGCAGTGAGTCGGCGGGCGGGACTGAAGCTTTCCTT. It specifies CASSESAGGTEAFL.

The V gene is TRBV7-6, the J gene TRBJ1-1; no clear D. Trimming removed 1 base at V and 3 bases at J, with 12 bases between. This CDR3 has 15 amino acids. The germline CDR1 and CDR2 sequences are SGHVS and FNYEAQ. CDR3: CASSLEDVMDTEAFF. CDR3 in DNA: TGTGCCAGCAGCTTAGAGGATGTGATGGACACTGAAGCTTTCTTT.

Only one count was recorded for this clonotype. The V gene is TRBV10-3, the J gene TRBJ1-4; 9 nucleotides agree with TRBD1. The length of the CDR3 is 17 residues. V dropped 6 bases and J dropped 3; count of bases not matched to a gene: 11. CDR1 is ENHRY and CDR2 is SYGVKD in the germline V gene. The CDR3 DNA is TGTGCCATCAGACCCGGGACAGGGCCCGGGTCTAATGAAAAACTGTTTTTT. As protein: CAIRPGTGPGSNEKLFF.

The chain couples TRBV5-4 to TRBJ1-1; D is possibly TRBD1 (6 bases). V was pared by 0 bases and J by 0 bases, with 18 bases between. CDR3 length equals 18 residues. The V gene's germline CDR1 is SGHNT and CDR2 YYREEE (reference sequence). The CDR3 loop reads CASSLAGVPVGMNTEAFF. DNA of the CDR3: TGTGCCAGCAGCTTGGCAGGGGTCCCGGTGGGGATGAACACTGAAGCTTTCTTT.

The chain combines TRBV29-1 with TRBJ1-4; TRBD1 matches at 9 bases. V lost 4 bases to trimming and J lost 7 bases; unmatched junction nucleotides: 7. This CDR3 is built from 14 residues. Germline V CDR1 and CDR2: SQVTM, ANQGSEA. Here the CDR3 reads CSVAGTGKGEKLFF. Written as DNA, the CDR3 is TGCAGCGTTGCCGGGACAGGGAAGGGTGAAAAACTGTTTTTT.

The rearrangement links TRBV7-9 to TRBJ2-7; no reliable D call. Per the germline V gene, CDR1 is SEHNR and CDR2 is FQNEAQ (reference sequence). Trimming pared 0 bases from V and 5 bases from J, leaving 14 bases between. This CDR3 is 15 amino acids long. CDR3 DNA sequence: TGTGCCAGCAGCTTAGCCGACACGGACCCCCACGAGCAGTACTTC. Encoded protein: CASSLADTDPHEQYF.

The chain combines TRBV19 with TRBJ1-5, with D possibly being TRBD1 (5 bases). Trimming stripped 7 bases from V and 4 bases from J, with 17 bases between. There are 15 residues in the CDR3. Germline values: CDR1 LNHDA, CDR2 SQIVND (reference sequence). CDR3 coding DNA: TGTGCCAGTAAACAGCAGAGGGGTCTGAATCAGCCCCAGCATTTT. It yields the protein CASKQQRGLNQPQHF.

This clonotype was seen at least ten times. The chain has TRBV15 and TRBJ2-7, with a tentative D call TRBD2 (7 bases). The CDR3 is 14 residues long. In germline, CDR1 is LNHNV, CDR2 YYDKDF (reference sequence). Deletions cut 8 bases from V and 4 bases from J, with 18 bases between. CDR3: CATRPSGGEYEQYF. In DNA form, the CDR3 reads TGTGCCACCCGCCCTTCGGGGGGCGAATACGAGCAGTACTTC.

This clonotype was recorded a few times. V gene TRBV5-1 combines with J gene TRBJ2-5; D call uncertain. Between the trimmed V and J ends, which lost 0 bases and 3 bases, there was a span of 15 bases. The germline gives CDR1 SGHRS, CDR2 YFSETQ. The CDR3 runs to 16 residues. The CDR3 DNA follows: TGCGCCAGCAGCTTGGAGGGCACGGGTCTGAAAGAGACCCAGTACTTC. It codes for CASSLEGTGLKETQYF.

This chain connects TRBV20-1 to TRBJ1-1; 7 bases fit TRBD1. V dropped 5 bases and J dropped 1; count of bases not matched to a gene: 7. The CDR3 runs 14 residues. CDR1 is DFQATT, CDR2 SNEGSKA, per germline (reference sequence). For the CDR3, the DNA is TGCAGTGCTCGAGGGGGCCTGAAGAACACTGAAGCTTTCTTT. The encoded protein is CSARGGLKNTEAFF.

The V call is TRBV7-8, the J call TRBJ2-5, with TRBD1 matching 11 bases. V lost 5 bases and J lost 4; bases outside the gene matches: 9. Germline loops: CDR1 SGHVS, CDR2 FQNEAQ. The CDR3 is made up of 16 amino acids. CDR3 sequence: CASSPPGTGGGETQYF. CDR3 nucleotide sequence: TGTGCCAGCAGCCCCCCCGGGACAGGGGGAGGAGAGACCCAGTACTTC.